This T cell receptor (beta chain) comes out of a study of T cells after yellow fever vaccination. Study information: Fractions of limited cellularity were prepared by means of SMART-Seq v4 Ultra Low Input.

The sample holds a few counts of this clonotype. Its antigen remains unidentified. TCRdb fed the 5' RACE reads into MiXCR, producing one record per CDR3 protein. Of fewer than 85,000 distinct CDR3 sequences listed, around 7.3% are singletons. The CDR3 extends over 15 amino acids. Germline V gene lookup returns CDR1 SGHDT and CDR2 YYEEEE. The V segment lost 6 bases and the J segment 4 bases; nucleotides outside the gene matches: 7. Overall study findings and caveats: Researchers noted that a small share of clonotypes showed up in both CD4 and CD8 compartments.

V usage is TRBV5-6 and J usage is TRBJ2-3; 11 bases match TRBD2. The specimen was CD8+ T cells sorted from PBMCs, collected on the day of the yellow fever booster vaccination. The TCR originated in a man aged 25-45 years who received the YFV17D yellow fever vaccine. The CDR3 loop reads CASTRPGLAADTQYF. CDR3 DNA: TGTGCCAGCACCCGGCCGGGACTAGCGGCAGATACGCAGTATTTT. The variable domain in full, completed from reference TRBV5-6 and TRBJ2-3, reads DAGVTQSPTHLIKTRGQQVTLRCSPKSGHDTVSWYQQALGQGPQFIFQYYEEEERQRGNFPDRFSGHQFPNYSSELNVNALLLGDSALYLCASTRPGLAADTQYFGPGTRLTVL.